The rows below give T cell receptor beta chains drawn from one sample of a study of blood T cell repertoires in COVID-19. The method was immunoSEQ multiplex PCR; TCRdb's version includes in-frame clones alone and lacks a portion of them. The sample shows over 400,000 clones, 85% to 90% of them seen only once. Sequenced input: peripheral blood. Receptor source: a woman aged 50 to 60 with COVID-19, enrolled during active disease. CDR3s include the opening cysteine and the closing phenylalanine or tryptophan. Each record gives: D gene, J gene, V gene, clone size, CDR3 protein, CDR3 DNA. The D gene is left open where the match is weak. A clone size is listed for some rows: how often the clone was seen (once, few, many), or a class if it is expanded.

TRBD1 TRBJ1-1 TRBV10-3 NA CAISDATGGNTEAFF TGTGCCATCAGTGATGCGACAGGGGGTAACACTGAAGCTTTCTTT
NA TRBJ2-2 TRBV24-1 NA CATSDPTVTGELFF TGTGCCACCAGTGATCCGACAGTCACCGGGGAGCTGTTTTTT
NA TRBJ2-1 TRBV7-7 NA CASSLDSYNEQFF TGTGCCAGCAGCTTAGACAGTTACAATGAGCAGTTCTTC
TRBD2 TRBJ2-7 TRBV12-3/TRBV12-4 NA CASSEAGGYEQYF TGTGCCAGCAGTGAAGCGGGGGGATACGAGCAGTACTTC
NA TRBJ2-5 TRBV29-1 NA CSVRNRQGGETQYF TGCAGCGTTCGAAACAGGCAGGGCGGAGAGACCCAGTACTTC
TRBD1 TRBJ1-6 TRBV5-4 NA CASSPRQGDYSPLHF TGTGCCAGCAGCCCTCGACAGGGGGACTATTCACCCCTCCACTTT
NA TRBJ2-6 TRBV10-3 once CAISTGNLAGANVLTF TGTGCCATCAGTACAGGGAATTTGGCTGGGGCCAACGTCCTGACTTTC
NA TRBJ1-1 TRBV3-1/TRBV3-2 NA CASSQETGLNTEAFF TGTGCCAGCAGCCAAGAAACAGGGTTGAACACTGAAGCTTTCTTT
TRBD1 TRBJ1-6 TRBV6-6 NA CASRRDRVLNSPLHF TGTGCCAGCAGGAGGGACAGGGTTCTTAATTCACCCCTCCACTTT
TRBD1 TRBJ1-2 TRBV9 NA CASSTRTGGPYGYTF TGTGCCAGCAGCACCCGGACAGGGGGTCCCTATGGCTACACCTTC
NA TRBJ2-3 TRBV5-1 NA CASSSSVPTDTQYF TGCGCCAGCAGCTCGTCGGTGCCAACAGATACGCAGTATTTT